Shown below are 21 T cell receptor beta chains from a single sample sequenced in a study of blood T cell repertoires in COVID-19. Profiling relied on immunoSEQ multiplex PCR, and the TCRdb table lists in-frame clones only, not all of them. The table lists approximately 300,000 clones, around 88% of them singletons, with 1% to 1.5% in the top ten. The sequencing input was peripheral blood. These receptors were taken from a woman aged 45-60 years with acute or convalescent COVID-19.

This chain joins TRBV9 and TRBJ2-1; 9 bases fit TRBD2. Looked up from germline, CDR1 is SGDLS and CDR2 is YYNGEE. This CDR3 has 16 amino acids. V gave up 0 bases and J gave up 2 bases; unmatched junction bases: 3. The CDR3 bases are TGTGCCAGCAGCGTAGCGCCTAGCGGGGCCTACAATGAGCAGTTCTTC. It translates to CASSVAPSGAYNEQFF.

The chain has TRBV6-5 and TRBJ2-1, with 9 bases fitting TRBD2. With 8 bases clipped from V and 2 bases from J, the junction kept 7 bases outside the gene matches. Germline V CDR1 and CDR2: MNHEY, SVGAGI. This CDR3 is 15 amino acids long. The CDR3 bases are TGTGCCAGCGAGGACCCTAGCGGGGCCTACAATGAGCAGTTCTTC. Translated: CASEDPSGAYNEQFF.

The chain joins TRBV7-2 to TRBJ2-1, with TRBD2 as a possible D gene (6 bases). The V gene lost 1 base and the J gene lost 8 bases, with 12 bases spanning the gap. This CDR3 has 14 residues. From germline, CDR1 is SGHTA and CDR2 FQGNSA. CDR3 DNA sequence: TGTGCCAGCAGCTTAGTTCGTGGAGGGGATGAGCAGTTCTTC. It translates to CASSLVRGGDEQFF.

The rearrangement uses TRBV29-1 and TRBJ1-2, with 12 nucleotides matching TRBD1. Germline V gene sequence: CDR1 SQVTM, CDR2 ANQGSEA. The CDR3 has 12 amino acids. V dropped 4 bases and J dropped 8; count of bases not matched to a gene: 2. The CDR3 DNA sequence: TGCAGCGTTGCGGGACAGGGGGCCGGCTACACCTTC. Its translation: CSVAGQGAGYTF.

The chain employs TRBV5-1 and TRBJ2-7; 9 nucleotides match TRBD1. Germline V gene sequence: CDR1 SGHRS, CDR2 YFSETQ. Trimming at V came to 3 bases and at J to 5 bases, leaving 9 bases not matched to a gene. The CDR3 has 15 residues. The chain's CDR3 is CASSSSGTGNHEQYF. The DNA of the CDR3 is TGCGCCAGCAGCTCATCCGGGACAGGGAACCACGAGCAGTACTTC.

This chain connects TRBV28 to TRBJ1-2; 10 bases map to TRBD1. Germline V gives CDR1 MDHEN, CDR2 SYDVKM. The CDR3 spans 16 residues. V lost 2 bases and J lost 2; bases outside the gene matches: 5. CDR3 loop: CASSLTPGQGNYGYTF. The CDR3 nucleotides are TGTGCCAGCAGTTTAACCCCGGGACAGGGGAACTATGGCTACACCTTC.

This clone was observed once. V usage is TRBV25-1 and J usage is TRBJ2-7, with 9 bases lining up with TRBD1. The V and J ends lost 4 bases and 6 bases, in that order; junction bases with no gene match: 4. The CDR3 loop spans 13 amino acids. CDR1 is MGHDK and CDR2 is SYGVNS in the germline V gene. The CDR3 coding sequence is TGTGCCAGCAGTGCCGGACAGGGGCGCGAGCAGTACTTC. Its translation: CASSAGQGREQYF.

The J gene is TRBJ2-7, the V gene TRBV18; D is unresolved. The CDR3 totals 13 residues. Germline lookup yields CDR1 KGHSH and CDR2 LQKENI. With 5 bases removed from V and 2 bases from J, the gap between germline ends came to 10 bases. As DNA, the CDR3 is TGTGCCAGCTCATCGTTCACGGCCTACGAGCAGTACTTC. Amino acid sequence: CASSSFTAYEQYF.

The chain carries TRBV3-1 (or the pseudogene TRBV3-2) and TRBJ1-1; TRBD1 agrees at 8 bases. This CDR3 has 16 amino acids. The germline V gene encodes CDR1 LGHDT and CDR2 YNNKEL (reference sequence). The J segment lost 4 bases and the V segment lost 6 bases, leaving 13 bases of the junction unmatched. In DNA form, the CDR3 reads TGTGCCAGCAGGCCAGGGGGCCCCGCCCGGAGCACTGAAGCTTTCTTT. Protein sequence: CASRPGGPARSTEAFF.

Concerning this clone itself: Other nucleotide sequences from this sample produce the same CDR3. The rearrangement links TRBV30 to TRBJ2-6; a weak D match, TRBD2 (5 bases). V was clipped by 0 bases and J by 1 base, with 7 bases between them. The CDR3 sequence is 15 residues long. The germline gives CDR1 GTSNPN, CDR2 SVGIG (reference sequence). As DNA, the CDR3 is TGTGCCTGGAGTGTAGGCGGGTCTGGGGCCAACGTCCTGACTTTC. It encodes CAWSVGGSGANVLTF.

The chain carries TRBV18 and TRBJ1-5, with 7 bases that match TRBD1. This CDR3 contains 15 residues. Germline lookup yields CDR1 KGHSH and CDR2 LQKENI. Trimming cost V 3 bases and J 1 base; bases outside gene matches: 3. This chain's CDR3 is CASSPSGQSNQPQHF. CDR3 DNA sequence: TGTGCCAGCTCACCTTCGGGACAGAGCAATCAGCCCCAGCATTTT.

J is TRBJ1-2 and V is TRBV28; D not certain. CDR1 MDHEN and CDR2 SYDVKM come from the germline V gene. With 6 bases removed from V and 2 bases from J, the gap between germline ends came to 13 bases. The CDR3 totals 14 residues. The CDR3 loop reads CASSPDSNNYGYTF. The DNA for the CDR3 is TGTGCCAGCAGCCCGGACTCAAACAACTATGGCTACACCTTC.

The chain combines TRBV11-2 with TRBJ1-1; 7 nucleotides align to TRBD1. Trimming cost V 6 bases and J 4 bases; bases outside gene matches: 2. This CDR3 region has 12 residues. Germline CDR1 SGHAT, CDR2 FQNNGV. DNA of the CDR3: TGTGCCAGCAGTGACAGGGCCACTGAAGCTTTCTTT. Residues: CASSDRATEAFF.

For the CDR3, the DNA is TGTGCCAGCAGTGACTTGTTGACACGTTGGTCGAACTATGGCTACACCTTC. This encodes CASSDLLTRWSNYGYTF. The chain links TRBV6-4 to TRBJ1-2; D remains unclear. Trimming cost V 1 base and J 2 bases, with 17 bases left between them. Germline CDR1 reads MRHNA; CDR2 reads SNTAGT. The length of the CDR3 is 17 residues.

V is TRBV5-1 and J is TRBJ1-2; 9 nucleotides align to TRBD1. Per the germline V gene, CDR1 is SGHRS and CDR2 is YFSETQ. The CDR3 has 19 residues. V lost 4 bases, J lost 7 bases, and 23 bases stayed unmatched. The CDR3 DNA follows: TGCGCCAGCAGCCCGGCTGCCTCTTATACTCTGACAGGGGGAAGTGGCTACACCTTC. Translated, it gives CASSPAASYTLTGGSGYTF.

V usage is TRBV29-1 and J usage is TRBJ1-4; possibly TRBD1 for D (6 bases). CDR3 size: 13 residues. The germline V gene encodes CDR1 SQVTM and CDR2 ANQGSEA. Trimming pared 5 bases from V and 10 bases from J, leaving 17 bases between. The CDR3 sequence is CSVSTGWGGKLFF. The CDR3 DNA reads TGCAGCGTTTCCACAGGGTGGGGCGGAAAACTGTTTTTT.

The V call is TRBV5-1, the J call TRBJ2-3, with 8 bases aligning to TRBD1. The CDR3 length is 17 residues. The junction had 9 bases not matched to a gene; V was cut back by 3 bases and J by 0 bases. CDR1 is SGHRS and CDR2 is YFSETQ in the germline V gene. CDR3 in DNA: TGCGCCAGCAGCTGGAGACAGGGGCCCACCAGCACAGATACGCAGTATTTT. Translated, it gives CASSWRQGPTSTDTQYF.

This clone was counted once. The chain uses TRBV19 and TRBJ2-3; TRBD2 agrees at 8 bases. V lost 7 bases to trimming and J lost 2 bases; unmatched junction nucleotides: 8. The CDR3 sequence is 15 residues long. Per the germline V gene, CDR1 is LNHDA and CDR2 is SQIVND (reference sequence). Here the CDR3 DNA reads TGTGCCAGTAAGGACAGCGGGGGAGTCACAGATACGCAGTATTTT. As protein: CASKDSGGVTDTQYF.

This chain links TRBV7-2 with TRBJ2-5; the match to TRBD2 covers 7 bases. The CDR3 extends over 15 amino acids. The V gene end was trimmed by 5 bases and the J gene end by 4 bases; junction bases not matched to a gene: 10. Germline lookup yields CDR1 SGHTA and CDR2 FQGNSA. The CDR3 nucleotides read TGTGCCAGCAGCCGCGGTTTGCCGGGGGGAGAGACCCAGTACTTC. This translates into CASSRGLPGGETQYF.

This chain connects TRBV30 to TRBJ1-1; D is ambiguous. Trimming pared 2 bases from V and 0 bases from J, leaving 7 bases between. This CDR3 region has 13 residues. The germline V gene has CDR1 GTSNPN and CDR2 SVGIG (reference sequence). The CDR3 DNA follows: TGTGCCTGGAGTCGGGTCATGAACACTGAAGCTTTCTTT. As protein: CAWSRVMNTEAFF.

The CDR3 sequence: CASSLPRNPSNTGELFF. The CDR3 region has the DNA TGTGCCAGCAGTTTACCGAGGAACCCCTCGAACACCGGGGAGCTGTTTTTT. The chain uses TRBV27 and TRBJ2-2; D remains unclear. CDR3 size: 17 residues. Trimming stripped 2 bases from V and 0 bases from J, with 13 bases between. Per the germline V gene, CDR1 is MNHEY and CDR2 is SMNVEV (reference sequence).